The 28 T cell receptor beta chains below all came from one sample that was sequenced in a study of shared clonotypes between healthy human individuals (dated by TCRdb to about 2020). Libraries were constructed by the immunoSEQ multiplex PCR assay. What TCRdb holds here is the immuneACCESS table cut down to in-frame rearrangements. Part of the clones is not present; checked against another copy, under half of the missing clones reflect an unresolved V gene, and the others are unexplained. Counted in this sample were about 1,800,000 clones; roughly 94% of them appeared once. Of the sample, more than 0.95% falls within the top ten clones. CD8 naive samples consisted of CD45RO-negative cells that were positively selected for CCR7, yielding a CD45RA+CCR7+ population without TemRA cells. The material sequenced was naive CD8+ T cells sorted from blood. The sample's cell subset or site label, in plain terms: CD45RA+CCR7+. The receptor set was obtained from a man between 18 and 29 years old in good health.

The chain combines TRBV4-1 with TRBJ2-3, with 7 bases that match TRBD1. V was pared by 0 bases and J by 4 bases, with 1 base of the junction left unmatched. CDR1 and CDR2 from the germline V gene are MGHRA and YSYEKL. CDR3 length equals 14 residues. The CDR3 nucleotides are TGCGCCAGCAGCCAAGAACAGGGGCCAGATACGCAGTATTTT. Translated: CASSQEQGPDTQYF.

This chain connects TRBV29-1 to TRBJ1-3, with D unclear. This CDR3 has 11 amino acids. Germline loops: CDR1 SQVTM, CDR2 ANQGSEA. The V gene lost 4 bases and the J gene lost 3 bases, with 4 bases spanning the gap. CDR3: CSVGGGNTIYF. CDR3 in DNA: TGCAGCGTTGGCGGTGGAAACACCATATATTTT.

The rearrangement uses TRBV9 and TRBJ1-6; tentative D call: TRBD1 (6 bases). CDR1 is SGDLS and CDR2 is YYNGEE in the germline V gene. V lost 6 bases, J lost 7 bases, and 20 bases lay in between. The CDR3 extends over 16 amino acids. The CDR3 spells CASTPSPGHSNSPLHF. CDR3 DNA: TGTGCCAGCACCCCTAGCCCGGGACACTCAAATTCACCCCTCCACTTT.

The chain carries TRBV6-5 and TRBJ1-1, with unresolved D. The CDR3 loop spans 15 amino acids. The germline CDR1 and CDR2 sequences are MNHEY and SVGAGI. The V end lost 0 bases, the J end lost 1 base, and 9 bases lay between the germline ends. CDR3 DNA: TGTGCCAGCAGTTACTCCCACAGACCGAACACTGAAGCTTTCTTT. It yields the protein CASSYSHRPNTEAFF.

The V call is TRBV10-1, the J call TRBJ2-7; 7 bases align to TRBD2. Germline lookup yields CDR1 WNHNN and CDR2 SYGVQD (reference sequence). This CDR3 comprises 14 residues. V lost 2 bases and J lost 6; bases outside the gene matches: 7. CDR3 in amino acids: CASSEPGLLSEQYF. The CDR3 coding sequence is TGCGCCAGCAGTGAGCCGGGACTACTTTCCGAGCAGTACTTC.

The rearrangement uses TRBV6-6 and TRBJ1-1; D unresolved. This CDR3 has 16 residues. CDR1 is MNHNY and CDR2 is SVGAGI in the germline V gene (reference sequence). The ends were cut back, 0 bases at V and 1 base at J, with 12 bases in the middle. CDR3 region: CASSYSPGWGNTEAFF. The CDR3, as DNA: TGTGCCAGCAGTTACTCCCCGGGGTGGGGGAACACTGAAGCTTTCTTT.

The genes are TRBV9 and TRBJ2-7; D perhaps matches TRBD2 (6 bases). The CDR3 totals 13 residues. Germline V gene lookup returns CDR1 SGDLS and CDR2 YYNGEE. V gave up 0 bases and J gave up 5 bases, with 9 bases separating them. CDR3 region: CASSVEVADEQYF. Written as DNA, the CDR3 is TGTGCCAGCAGCGTAGAGGTAGCGGACGAGCAGTACTTC.

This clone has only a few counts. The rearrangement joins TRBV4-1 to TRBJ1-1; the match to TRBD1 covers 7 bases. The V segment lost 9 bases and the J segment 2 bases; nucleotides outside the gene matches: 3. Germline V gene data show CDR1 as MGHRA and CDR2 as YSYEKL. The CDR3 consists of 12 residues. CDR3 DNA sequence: TGCGCCAGTAGGACAGGAAACACTGAAGCTTTCTTT. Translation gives CASRTGNTEAFF.

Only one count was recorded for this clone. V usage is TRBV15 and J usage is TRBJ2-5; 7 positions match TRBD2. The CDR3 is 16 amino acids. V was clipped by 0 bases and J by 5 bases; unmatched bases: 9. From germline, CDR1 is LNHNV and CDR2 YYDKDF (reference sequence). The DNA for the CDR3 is TGTGCCACCAGCAGAGAGGAGGCGGGAGCGTACGAGACCCAGTACTTC. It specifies CATSREEAGAYETQYF.

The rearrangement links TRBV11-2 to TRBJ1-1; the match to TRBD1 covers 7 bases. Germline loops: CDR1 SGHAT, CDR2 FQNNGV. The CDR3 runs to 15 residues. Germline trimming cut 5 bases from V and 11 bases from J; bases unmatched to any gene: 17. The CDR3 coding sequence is TGTGCCAGCAGCATGTCCGGGACAGTCTGGGTCGCGGCTTTCTTT. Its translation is CASSMSGTVWVAAFF.

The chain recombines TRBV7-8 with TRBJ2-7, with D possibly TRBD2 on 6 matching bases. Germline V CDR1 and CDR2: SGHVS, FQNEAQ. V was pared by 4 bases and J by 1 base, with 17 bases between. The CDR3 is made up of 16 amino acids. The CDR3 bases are TGTGCCAGCAGCTGGGATGGGGACTGGATGTCCTACGAGCAGTACTTC. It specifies CASSWDGDWMSYEQYF.

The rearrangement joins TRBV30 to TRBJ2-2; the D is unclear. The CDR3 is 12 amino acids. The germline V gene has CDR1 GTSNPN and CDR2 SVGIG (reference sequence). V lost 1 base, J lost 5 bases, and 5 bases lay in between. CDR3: CAWSGETGELFF. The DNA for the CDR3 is TGTGCCTGGAGTGGAGAAACCGGGGAGCTGTTTTTT. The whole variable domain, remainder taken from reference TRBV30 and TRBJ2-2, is SQTIHQWPATLVQPVGSPLSLECTVEGTSNPNLYWYRQAAGRGLQLLFYSVGIGQISSEVPQNLSASRPQDRQFILSSKKLLLSDSGFYLCAWSGETGELFFGEGSRLTVL.

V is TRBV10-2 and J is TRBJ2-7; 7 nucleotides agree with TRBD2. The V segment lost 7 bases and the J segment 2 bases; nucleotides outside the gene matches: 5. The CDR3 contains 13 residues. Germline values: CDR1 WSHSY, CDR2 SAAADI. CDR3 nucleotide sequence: TGCGCCAGCACCGCTAGCGGACCCTACGAGCAGTACTTC. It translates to CASTASGPYEQYF.

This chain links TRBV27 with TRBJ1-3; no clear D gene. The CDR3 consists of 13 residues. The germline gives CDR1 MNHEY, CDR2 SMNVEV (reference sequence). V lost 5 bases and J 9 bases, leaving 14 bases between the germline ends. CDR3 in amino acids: CASSPLLGATIYF. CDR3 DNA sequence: TGTGCCAGCAGTCCCCTCCTCGGCGCCACCATATATTTT.

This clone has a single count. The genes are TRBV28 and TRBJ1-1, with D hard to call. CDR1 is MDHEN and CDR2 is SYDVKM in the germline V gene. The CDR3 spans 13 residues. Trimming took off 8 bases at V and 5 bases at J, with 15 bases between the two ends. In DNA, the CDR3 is TGTGCCAGCCTAAACGCGGACCAAACTGAAGCTTTCTTT. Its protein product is CASLNADQTEAFF.

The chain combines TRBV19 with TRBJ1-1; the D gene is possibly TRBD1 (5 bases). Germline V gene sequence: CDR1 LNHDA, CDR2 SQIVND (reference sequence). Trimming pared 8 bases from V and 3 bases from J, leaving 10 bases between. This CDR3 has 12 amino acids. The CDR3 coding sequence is TGTGCCAGTTCCCAGGGTCACACTGAAGCTTTCTTT. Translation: CASSQGHTEAFF.

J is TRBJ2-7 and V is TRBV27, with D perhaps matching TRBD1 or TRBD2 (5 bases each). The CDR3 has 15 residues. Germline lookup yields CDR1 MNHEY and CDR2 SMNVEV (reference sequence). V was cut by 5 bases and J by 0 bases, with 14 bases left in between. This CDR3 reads CASSRGDGSSYEQYF. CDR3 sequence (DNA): TGTGCCAGCAGTAGAGGGGATGGGAGCTCCTACGAGCAGTACTTC.

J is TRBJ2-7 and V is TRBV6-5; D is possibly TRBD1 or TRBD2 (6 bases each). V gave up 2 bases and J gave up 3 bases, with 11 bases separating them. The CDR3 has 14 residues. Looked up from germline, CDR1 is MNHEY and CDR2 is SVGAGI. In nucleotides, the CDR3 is TGTGCCAGCAGTTACAGGGGGGAACTCTACGAGCAGTACTTC. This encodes CASSYRGELYEQYF.

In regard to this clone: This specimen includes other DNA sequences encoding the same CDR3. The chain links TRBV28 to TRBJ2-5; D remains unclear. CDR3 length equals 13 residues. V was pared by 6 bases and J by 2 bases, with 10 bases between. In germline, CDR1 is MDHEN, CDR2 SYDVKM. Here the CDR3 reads CASSLRPQETQYF. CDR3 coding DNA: TGTGCCAGCAGCCTTCGACCACAAGAGACCCAGTACTTC.

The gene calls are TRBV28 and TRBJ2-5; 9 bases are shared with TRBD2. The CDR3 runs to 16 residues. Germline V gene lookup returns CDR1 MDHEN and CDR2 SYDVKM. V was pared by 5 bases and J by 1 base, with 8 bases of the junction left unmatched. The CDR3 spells CASSPPYSGGQETQYF. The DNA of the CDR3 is TGTGCCAGCAGTCCCCCCTATAGCGGGGGCCAAGAGACCCAGTACTTC.

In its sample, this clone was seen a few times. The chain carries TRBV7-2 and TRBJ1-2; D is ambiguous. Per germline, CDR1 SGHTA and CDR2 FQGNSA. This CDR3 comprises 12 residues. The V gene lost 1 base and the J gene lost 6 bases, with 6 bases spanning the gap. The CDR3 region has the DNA TGTGCCAGCAGCTTAGTTGGGGATGGCTACACCTTC. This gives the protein CASSLVGDGYTF.

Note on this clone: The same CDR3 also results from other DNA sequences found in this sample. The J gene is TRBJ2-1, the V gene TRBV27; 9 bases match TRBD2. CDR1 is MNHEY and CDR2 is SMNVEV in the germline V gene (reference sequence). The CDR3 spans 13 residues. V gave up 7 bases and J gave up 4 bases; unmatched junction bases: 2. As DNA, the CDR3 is TGTGCCAGCATGGCGGGGGGGTACAATGAGCAGTTCTTC. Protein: CASMAGGYNEQFF.

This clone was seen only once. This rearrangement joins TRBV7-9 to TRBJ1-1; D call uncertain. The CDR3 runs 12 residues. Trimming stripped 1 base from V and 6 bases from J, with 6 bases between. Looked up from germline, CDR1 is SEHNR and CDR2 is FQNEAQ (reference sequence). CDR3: CASSLDGPEAFF. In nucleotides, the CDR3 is TGTGCCAGCAGCTTAGATGGGCCTGAAGCTTTCTTT.

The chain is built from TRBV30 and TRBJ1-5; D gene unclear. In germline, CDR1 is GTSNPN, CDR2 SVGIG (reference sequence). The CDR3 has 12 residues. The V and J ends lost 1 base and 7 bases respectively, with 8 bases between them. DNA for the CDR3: TGTGCCTGGAGTGAAGATGAACAGCCCCAGCATTTT. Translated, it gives CAWSEDEQPQHF.

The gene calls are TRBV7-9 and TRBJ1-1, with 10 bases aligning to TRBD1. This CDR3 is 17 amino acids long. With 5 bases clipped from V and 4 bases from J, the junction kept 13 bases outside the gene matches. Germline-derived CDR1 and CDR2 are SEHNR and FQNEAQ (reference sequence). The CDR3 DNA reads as TGTGCCAGCAGCCCCCGGACAGGGGGTTTAGATAGCACTGAAGCTTTCTTT. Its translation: CASSPRTGGLDSTEAFF.

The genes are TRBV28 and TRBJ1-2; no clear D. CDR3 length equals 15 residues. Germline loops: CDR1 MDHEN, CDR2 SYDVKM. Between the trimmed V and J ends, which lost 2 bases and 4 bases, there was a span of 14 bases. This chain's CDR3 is CASSLSSGIGYGYTF. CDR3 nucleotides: TGTGCCAGCAGTTTAAGTTCGGGTATAGGCTATGGCTACACCTTC.

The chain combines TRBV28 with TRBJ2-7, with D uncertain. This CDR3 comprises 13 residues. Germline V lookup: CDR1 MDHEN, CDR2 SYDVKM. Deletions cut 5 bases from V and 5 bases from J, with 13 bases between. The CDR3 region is CASSPLIGNEQYF. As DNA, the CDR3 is TGTGCCAGCAGTCCCCTGATCGGTAACGAGCAGTACTTC.

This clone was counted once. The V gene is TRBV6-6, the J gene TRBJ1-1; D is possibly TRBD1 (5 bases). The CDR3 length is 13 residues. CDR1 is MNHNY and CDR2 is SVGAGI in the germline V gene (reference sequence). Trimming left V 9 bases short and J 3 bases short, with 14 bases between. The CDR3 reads CASHRFEDTEAFF. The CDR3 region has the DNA TGTGCCAGTCACAGGTTTGAAGACACTGAAGCTTTCTTT.